One sample yielded the 2 T cell receptor beta chains listed below, sequenced in a study of T cell responses to AZD1222 COVID-19 vaccine. The assay was immunoSEQ multiplex PCR, and TCRdb's table has in-frame clones only and misses some. The sample includes about 66,000 clones, approximately 80% of them seen just once. Material: peripheral blood, obtained 28 days after the second AZD1222 dose. The receptor source for this set is an adult who received the AZD1222 COVID-19 vaccine.

V gene TRBV24-1 combines with J gene TRBJ1-5, with 8 bases lining up with TRBD1. The CDR3 covers 13 residues. Germline values: CDR1 KGHDR, CDR2 SFDVKD. The ends lost 12 bases at V and 4 bases at J; junction bases unmatched: 7. Here the CDR3 reads CAPGQGWNQPQHF. The CDR3 region has the DNA TGTGCCCCCGGACAGGGTTGGAATCAGCCCCAGCATTTT.

J is TRBJ2-7 and V is TRBV23-1; tentative D call: TRBD1 (6 bases). TRBV23-1 belongs to the ORF category, with a function that is uncertain. V lost 3 bases and J lost 3, with 18 bases in between. The CDR3 contains 16 residues. The CDR3 DNA reads TGCGCCAGCAGTCAGCGACCTCAGGGGAAGATCTACGAGCAGTACTTC. It specifies CASSQRPQGKIYEQYF.